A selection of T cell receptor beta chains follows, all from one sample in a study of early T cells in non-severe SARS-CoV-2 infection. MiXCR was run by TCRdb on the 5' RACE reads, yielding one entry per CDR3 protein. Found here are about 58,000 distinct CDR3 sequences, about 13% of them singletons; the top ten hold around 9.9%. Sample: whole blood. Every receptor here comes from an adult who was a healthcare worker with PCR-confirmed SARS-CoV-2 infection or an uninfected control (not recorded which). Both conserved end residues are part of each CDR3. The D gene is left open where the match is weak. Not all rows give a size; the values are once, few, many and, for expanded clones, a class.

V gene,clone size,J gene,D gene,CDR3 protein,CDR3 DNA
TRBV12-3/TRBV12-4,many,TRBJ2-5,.,CASRLAVETQYF,TGTGCCAGTCGACTGGCGGTAGAGACCCAGTACTTC
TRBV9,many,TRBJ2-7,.,CASSEVGTGAQEQYF,TGTGCCAGCAGCGAGGTCGGGACCGGAGCCCAGGAGCAGTACTTC
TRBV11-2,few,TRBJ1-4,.,CASSLEDLVNNEKLFF,TGTGCCAGCAGCTTAGAGGACCTCGTCAATAATGAAAAACTGTTTTTT
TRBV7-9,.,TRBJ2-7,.,CASSSPINSLDRGGHEQYF,TGTGCCAGCAGCTCACCAATCAACTCACTTGACAGGGGAGGGCACGAGCAGTACTTC
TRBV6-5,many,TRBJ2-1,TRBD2,CASMRLAGGLGNEQFF,TGTGCCAGCATGAGGCTAGCGGGGGGCCTGGGGAATGAGCAGTTCTTC
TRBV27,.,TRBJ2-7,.,CASRSGRYEQYF,TGTGCCAGCAGATCAGGGAGGTACGAGCAGTACTTC
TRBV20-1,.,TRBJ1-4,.,CSARDLAGDEKLFF,TGCAGTGCTAGAGATCTGGCAGGGGACGAAAAACTGTTTTTT
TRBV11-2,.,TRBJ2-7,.,CASSLDLGEQYF,TGTGCCAGCAGCTTAGACCTTGGAGAGCAGTACTTC
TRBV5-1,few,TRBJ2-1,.,CASSRSGTLNEQFF,TGCGCCAGCAGCCGGAGTGGGACCTTGAATGAGCAGTTCTTC
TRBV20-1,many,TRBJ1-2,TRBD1,CSARIRDRGPPGYTF,TGCAGTGCTAGAATTCGTGACAGGGGCCCTCCCGGCTACACCTTC
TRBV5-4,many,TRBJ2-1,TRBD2,CASSLGLAEYNEQFF,TGTGCCAGCAGCTTAGGACTAGCGGAGTACAATGAGCAGTTCTTC
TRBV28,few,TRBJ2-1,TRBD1,CASSSPGTGYNEQFF,TGTGCCAGCAGTTCCCCCGGGACAGGGTACAATGAGCAGTTCTTC
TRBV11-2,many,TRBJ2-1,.,CASSLGGRNNEQFF,TGTGCCAGCAGTCTAGGCGGGCGTAACAATGAGCAGTTCTTC
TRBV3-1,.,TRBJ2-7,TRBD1,CASSHGTAPYEQYF,TGTGCCAGCAGCCATGGGACAGCACCCTACGAGCAGTACTTC
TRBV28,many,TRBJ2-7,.,CASSLHGLPSYEQYF,TGTGCCAGCAGTTTACATGGACTTCCCTCCTACGAGCAGTACTTC
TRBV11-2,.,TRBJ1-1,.,CASSLGGVRAFF,TGTGCCAGCAGCTTAGGGGGAGTGCGGGCTTTCTTT
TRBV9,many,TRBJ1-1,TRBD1,CASSLGQGSGTEAFF,TGTGCCAGCAGCTTAGGACAGGGTAGCGGCACTGAAGCTTTCTTT
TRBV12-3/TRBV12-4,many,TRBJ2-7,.,CASSFESSYEQYF,TGTGCCAGCAGTTTCGAGTCCTCCTACGAGCAGTACTTC
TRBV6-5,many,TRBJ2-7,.,CASSYKQGPYEQYF,TGTGCCAGCAGTTACAAGCAGGGCCCCTACGAGCAGTACTTC
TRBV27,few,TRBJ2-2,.,CASSPATGELFF,TGTGCCAGCAGTCCAGCAACCGGGGAGCTGTTTTTT
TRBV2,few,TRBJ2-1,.,CASGDPTFSYNEQFF,TGTGCCAGCGGGGACCCCACCTTCTCCTACAATGAGCAGTTCTTC
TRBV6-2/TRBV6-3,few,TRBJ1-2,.,CASRRGQYWGYTF,TGTGCCAGCAGACGCGGACAGTACTGGGGCTACACCTTC
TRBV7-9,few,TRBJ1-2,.,CASSLARRAITF,TGTGCCAGCAGCTTAGCGCGCAGGGCTATCACCTTC
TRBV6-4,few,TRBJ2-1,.,CASSDFTGSSYNEQFF,TGTGCCAGCAGTGACTTTACCGGGAGCTCCTACAATGAGCAGTTCTTC
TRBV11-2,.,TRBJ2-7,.,CASSPLQYEQYF,TGTGCCAGCAGCCCCCTCCAATACGAGCAGTACTTC
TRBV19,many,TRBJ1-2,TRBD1,CASSQGDYGYTF,TGTGCCAGTAGCCAGGGGGACTATGGCTACACCTTC
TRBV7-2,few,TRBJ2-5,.,CASSLGWRETQYF,TGTGCCAGCAGCTTAGGTTGGAGAGAGACCCAGTACTTC
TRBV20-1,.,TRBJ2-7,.,CSAFRESYEQYF,TGCAGTGCTTTCAGGGAGTCCTACGAGCAGTACTTC
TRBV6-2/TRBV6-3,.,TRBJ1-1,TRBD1,CASTVPGQGLAFF,TGTGCCAGCACCGTCCCGGGACAGGGGCTGGCTTTCTTT
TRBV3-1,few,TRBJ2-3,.,CASSQDMGSRTQYF,TGTGCCAGCAGCCAAGATATGGGCAGTCGAACGCAGTATTTT
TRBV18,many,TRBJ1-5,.,CASSQTPGAQPQHF,TGTGCCAGCTCACAAACCCCAGGGGCTCAGCCCCAGCATTTT
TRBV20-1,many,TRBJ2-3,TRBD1,CSALAGTGSTDTQYF,TGCAGTGCTCTAGCCGGGACAGGGTCGACGGATACGCAGTATTTT
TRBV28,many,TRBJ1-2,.,CASSPSGRYGYTF,TGTGCCAGCAGTCCCAGTGGTAGATATGGCTACACCTTC
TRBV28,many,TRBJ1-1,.,CASSLNPRTRTEAFF,TGTGCCAGCAGTTTAAACCCTCGAACGAGGACTGAAGCTTTCTTT
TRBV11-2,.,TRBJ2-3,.,CASSLVTDTQYF,TGTGCCAGCAGCTTAGTCACAGATACGCAGTATTTT
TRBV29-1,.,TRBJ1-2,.,CSVRSGNGYTF,TGCAGCGTGCGTTCAGGGAATGGCTACACCTTC
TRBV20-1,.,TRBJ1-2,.,CSASPRNYGYTF,TGCAGTGCTAGTCCCAGGAACTATGGCTACACCTTC